This entry lists 25 T cell receptor beta chains sequenced from one sample in a study of ipilimumab plus nivolumab after autologous stem cell transplantation. Generated by immunoSEQ multiplex PCR, the TCRdb table keeps only in-frame clones and is missing some. The data hold some 46,000 clones, with nearly 90% observed a single time. The material sequenced was PBMCs, taken in a trial of ipilimumab plus nivolumab as post-transplant consolidation. Source of these receptors: a male donor with multiple myeloma.

The genes are TRBV28 and TRBJ2-1; TRBD2 aligns across 7 bases. Germline V gives CDR1 MDHEN, CDR2 SYDVKM. V lost 5 bases, J lost 2 bases, and 9 bases stayed unmatched. The length of the CDR3 is 16 residues. The DNA for the CDR3 is TGTGCCAGCAGTCAGGGAGGGGCCCACACCTACAATGAGCAGTTCTTC. This translates into CASSQGGAHTYNEQFF.

V and J are TRBV15 and TRBJ2-5; D remains ambiguous. The germline gives CDR1 LNHNV, CDR2 YYDKDF (reference sequence). V lost 2 bases, J lost 7 bases, and 8 bases lay in between. This CDR3 is built from 12 residues. This CDR3 reads CATSRPEGTQYF. For the CDR3, the DNA is TGTGCCACCAGCAGACCGGAAGGGACCCAGTACTTC.

The chain links TRBV29-1 to TRBJ1-4, with D perhaps matching TRBD1 (6 bases). The germline V and J ends were trimmed by 3 bases and 7 bases, with 12 bases remaining between them. CDR1 is SQVTM and CDR2 is ANQGSEA in the germline V gene. This CDR3 spans 13 amino acids. In nucleotides, the CDR3 is TGCAGCGTTGATGCGGCAGGGGCTGAAAAACTGTTTTTT. Residues: CSVDAAGAEKLFF.

The chain combines TRBV27 with TRBJ1-4; possibly TRBD1 for D (5 bases). Germline CDR1 MNHEY, CDR2 SMNVEV (reference sequence). The length of the CDR3 is 14 residues. Trimming pared 5 bases from V and 6 bases from J, leaving 13 bases between. CDR3 coding DNA: TGTGCCAGCAGTAAGAGTAGGGGCGATGAAAAACTGTTTTTT. The encoded protein is CASSKSRGDEKLFF.

This clone turned up a few times. The genes are TRBV28 and TRBJ1-1, with 8 bases that match TRBD1. V gave up 6 bases and J gave up 1 base; unmatched junction bases: 4. This CDR3 has 14 amino acids. The germline gives CDR1 MDHEN, CDR2 SYDVKM. CDR3 in DNA: TGTGCCAGCAGGTGGACAGGGCCGAACACTGAAGCTTTCTTT. Protein product: CASRWTGPNTEAFF.

This rearrangement joins TRBV9 to TRBJ1-1; TRBD1 might be the D (6 bases). The CDR3 is 13 residues long. The V gene's germline CDR1 is SGDLS and CDR2 YYNGEE. V dropped 1 base and J dropped 4 bases, with 8 bases sitting between them. CDR3 sequence (DNA): TGTGCCAGCAGCGTAACGGGGGCCACTGAAGCTTTCTTT. Its translation: CASSVTGATEAFF.

This rearrangement joins TRBV23-1 to TRBJ1-6, with 11 bases fitting TRBD1. TRBV23-1 is designated an ORF whose function remains uncertain. This CDR3 region has 17 residues. Losses at the gene ends were 7 bases for V and 7 bases for J; bases not matched to a gene: 12. CDR3 region: CASTSLLRTGGNSPLHF. CDR3 nucleotides: TGCGCCAGCACCTCGCTTTTGCGGACAGGGGGCAATTCACCCCTCCACTTT.

This chain connects TRBV5-8 to TRBJ2-5; 8 bases map to TRBD1. The V gene's germline CDR1 is SGHTS and CDR2 YDEGEE. The CDR3 is made up of 16 amino acids. V shed 6 bases and J 5 bases; nucleotides not matched to a gene: 15. This CDR3 reads CASTVEWGQAWETQYF. DNA of the CDR3: TGTGCCAGCACCGTGGAATGGGGACAGGCCTGGGAGACCCAGTACTTC.

The V and J genes are TRBV7-2 and TRBJ1-3; unclear D gene. CDR3 length equals 13 residues. Germline values: CDR1 SGHTA, CDR2 FQGNSA. V lost 7 bases and J lost 4, with 11 bases in between. DNA for the CDR3: TGTGCCAGCACCATTATGCGAGGAAACACCATATATTTT. Its translation: CASTIMRGNTIYF.

This sequence joins TRBV2 and TRBJ2-4; possibly TRBD1 for D (5 bases). The CDR3 has 15 amino acids. Germline assignment: CDR1 SNHLY and CDR2 FYNNEI. Trimming cost V 4 bases and J 0 bases, with 10 bases left between them. CDR3 residues: CASSGTTAAKNIQYF. CDR3 nucleotides: TGTGCCAGCAGTGGGACGACAGCAGCCAAAAACATTCAGTACTTC.

This clone was seen only once. The chain has TRBV7-3 and TRBJ2-1, with 10 bases lining up with TRBD1. With V trimmed by 0 bases and J by 3 bases, 11 bases remained unmatched. The CDR3 is 19 residues long. The V gene's germline CDR1 is SGHTA and CDR2 FQGTGA. The CDR3 reads CASSLTAPGTGVVYNEQFF. In DNA, the CDR3 is TGTGCCAGCAGCTTAACGGCACCCGGGACAGGGGTGGTCTACAATGAGCAGTTCTTC.

V gene TRBV15 combines with J gene TRBJ2-5; TRBD2 might be the D (5 bases). CDR3 length equals 12 residues. Germline V gene data show CDR1 as LNHNV and CDR2 as YYDKDF (reference sequence). Deletions cut 0 bases from V and 10 bases from J, with 9 bases between. The CDR3 protein is CATSRDRGFQYF. In DNA form, the CDR3 reads TGTGCCACCAGCAGAGATCGAGGGTTCCAGTACTTC.

The rearrangement joins TRBV6-1 to TRBJ1-5, with unresolved D. V gave up 6 bases and J gave up 1 base, with 10 bases separating them. CDR1 and CDR2 from the germline V gene are MNHNS and SASEGT. CDR3 size: 14 residues. CDR3 DNA: TGTGCCAGCAGCCCCACACGGAGCAATCAGCCCCAGCATTTT. Protein product: CASSPTRSNQPQHF.

CDR3 nucleotide sequence: TGTGCCAGCAGAAAACCGGGCCCCACGAATCAGCCCCAGCATTTT. Translated: CASRKPGPTNQPQHF. The chain uses TRBV28 and TRBJ1-5, with no clear D. CDR1 is MDHEN, CDR2 SYDVKM, per germline. V was clipped by 6 bases and J by 4 bases, with 16 bases between them. CDR3 size: 15 residues.

This clone was observed once. A read error may produce the germline difference seen at one junction end. This rearrangement joins TRBV7-3 to TRBJ1-2; weak D call: TRBD1 (5 bases). CDR3 length equals 13 residues. From germline, CDR1 is SGHTA and CDR2 FQGTGA. DNA of the CDR3: TGTGCCAGCAGCTTAACGAAAGAGGAAGACAGTTCCTTC. Amino acid sequence: CASSLTKEEDSSF.

The genes are TRBV30 and TRBJ1-4; D call uncertain. The V end lost 7 bases, the J end lost 6 bases, and 9 bases lay between the germline ends. The germline V gene encodes CDR1 GTSNPN and CDR2 SVGIG (reference sequence). This CDR3 contains 11 residues. CDR3 sequence reads: CALSMDEKLFF. CDR3 sequence (DNA): TGTGCCTTATCAATGGATGAAAAACTGTTTTTT.

This chain links TRBV7-9 with TRBJ2-3, with D perhaps matching TRBD1 or TRBD2 (5 bases each). CDR1 SEHNR and CDR2 FQNEAQ come from the germline V gene (reference sequence). V was pared by 0 bases and J by 3 bases, with 16 bases between. The CDR3 has 17 residues. The CDR3 loop is CASSLAGRETYTDTQYF. CDR3 bases: TGTGCCAGCAGCTTAGCGGGCAGGGAGACGTATACAGATACGCAGTATTTT.

This clone was seen just once. This rearrangement joins TRBV6-5 to TRBJ1-6, with TRBD1 as a possible D gene (6 bases). The length of the CDR3 is 15 residues. V was clipped by 4 bases and J by 8 bases, with 15 bases between them. Germline CDR1 reads MNHEY; CDR2 reads SVGAGI. CDR3: CASSSQGRGDSPLHF. The CDR3 nucleotides read TGTGCCAGCAGTTCCCAGGGGAGGGGGGATTCACCCCTCCACTTT.

The chain couples TRBV7-8 to TRBJ2-2; no clear D gene. The CDR3 consists of 12 residues. The germline V and J ends were trimmed by 1 base and 6 bases, with 3 bases remaining between them. Germline V lookup: CDR1 SGHVS, CDR2 FQNEAQ. The DNA for the CDR3 is TGTGCCAGCAGCTTAGGTTCCGGGGAGCTGTTTTTT. Protein: CASSLGSGELFF.

This chain joins TRBV5-1 and TRBJ1-2; D unclear. CDR1 is SGHRS and CDR2 is YFSETQ in the germline V gene. V dropped 2 bases and J dropped 11 bases, with 13 bases sitting between them. This CDR3 comprises 12 residues. This chain's CDR3 is CASSLRTGSYTF. In DNA, the CDR3 is TGCGCCAGCAGCTTAAGAACGGGGAGTTACACCTTC.

This chain connects TRBV7-9 to TRBJ1-1; tentatively, D is TRBD1 (5 bases). The V end lost 3 bases, the J end lost 5 bases, and 10 bases lay between the germline ends. Germline values: CDR1 SEHNR, CDR2 FQNEAQ (reference sequence). The CDR3 contains 13 residues. The CDR3 loop reads CASSFQGGTEAFF. The CDR3 nucleotides read TGTGCCAGCAGCTTCCAGGGAGGGACTGAAGCTTTCTTT.

There are a few counts of this clone. In DNA, the CDR3 is TGTGCCAGCTCAGCGTCGGGACAGCAGGAGACCCAGTACTTC. It encodes CASSASGQQETQYF. The chain combines TRBV18 with TRBJ2-5; 7 nucleotides align to TRBD1. The CDR3 spans 14 residues. Germline V CDR1 and CDR2: KGHSH, LQKENI. With V trimmed by 5 bases and J by 5 bases, 8 bases remained unmatched. The full variable domain, completed using reference TRBV18 and TRBJ2-5, is NAGVMQNPRHLVRRRGQEARLRCSPMKGHSHVYWYRQLPEEGLKFMVYLQKENIIDESGMPKERFSAEFPKEGPSILRIQQVVRGDSAAYFCASSASGQQETQYFGPGTRLLVL.

This sequence joins TRBV9 and TRBJ2-3; 7 bases match TRBD1. Germline loops: CDR1 SGDLS, CDR2 YYNGEE. This CDR3 is built from 16 residues. With 3 bases clipped from V and 5 bases from J, the junction kept 12 bases outside the gene matches. The DNA of the CDR3 is TGTGCCAGCAGCGCCTTCACAGGGGAGTCGGGAGATACGCAGTATTTT. Amino acid sequence: CASSAFTGESGDTQYF. Based on the CDR3 plus reference TRBV9 and TRBJ2-3, the full variable domain is DSGVTQTPKHLITATGQRVTLRCSPRSGDLSVYWYQQSLDQGLQFLIQYYNGEERAKGNILERFSAQQFPDLHSELNLSSLELGDSALYFCASSAFTGESGDTQYFGPGTRLTVL.

This sequence joins TRBV6-5 and TRBJ2-6; tentatively, D is TRBD2 (5 bases). This CDR3 comprises 16 residues. The germline V gene has CDR1 MNHEY and CDR2 SVGAGI. Trimming left V 4 bases short and J 6 bases short, with 16 bases between. CDR3 amino acids: CASSSLGGGVANVLTF. The CDR3 coding sequence is TGTGCCAGCAGTTCGCTAGGAGGTGGTGTGGCCAACGTCCTGACTTTC.

The chain employs TRBV27 and TRBJ2-7; 8 positions match TRBD1. The CDR3 sequence is 14 residues long. In germline, CDR1 is MNHEY, CDR2 SMNVEV (reference sequence). V was clipped by 6 bases and J by 0 bases; unmatched bases: 4. The CDR3 loop is CASRWTGNSYEQYF. In DNA form, the CDR3 reads TGTGCCAGCAGGTGGACAGGGAACTCCTACGAGCAGTACTTC.